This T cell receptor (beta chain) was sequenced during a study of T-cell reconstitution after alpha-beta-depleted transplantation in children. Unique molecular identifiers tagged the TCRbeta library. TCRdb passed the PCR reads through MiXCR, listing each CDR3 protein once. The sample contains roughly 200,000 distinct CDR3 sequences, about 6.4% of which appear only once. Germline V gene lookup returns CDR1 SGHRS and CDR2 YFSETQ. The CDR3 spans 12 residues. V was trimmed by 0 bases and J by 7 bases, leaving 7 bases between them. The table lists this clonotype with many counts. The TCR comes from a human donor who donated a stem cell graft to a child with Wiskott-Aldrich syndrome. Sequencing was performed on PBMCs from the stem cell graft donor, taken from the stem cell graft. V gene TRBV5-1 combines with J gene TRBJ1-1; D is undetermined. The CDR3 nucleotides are TGCGCCAGCAGCTTGGAAGGGCATGAAGCTTTCTTT. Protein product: CASSLEGHEAFF.